What follows describes a single T cell receptor beta chain. Reverse transcription of about 0.45 to 1 ug RNA used random hexamers. An immunoSEQ multiplex PCR amplified TCR beta CDR3 over 54 Vbeta and 13 Jbeta. One entry per CDR3 protein results from TCRdb running MiXCR on the immunoSEQ multiplex PCR reads. The sample includes over 150,000 distinct CDR3 sequences, about 96% of them seen just once. Germline CDR1 SQVTM, CDR2 ANQGSEA. This CDR3 has 12 residues. The V and J ends lost 5 bases and 7 bases, in that order; junction bases with no gene match: 8. This sample stems from a study of CD8 T cells in Susac syndrome. Through negative isolation, CD4+ and CD8+ T cells were obtained, while TEMRA cells were enriched using FACS.

Material: CD4+ T cells from PBMCs. The chain has TRBV29-1 and TRBJ2-7, with TRBD2 identical over 7 bases. The sequence derives from a human donor with Susac syndrome. CDR3 region: CSVFRREGEQYF. The CDR3 nucleotides read TGCAGCGTTTTCAGGAGGGAGGGAGAGCAGTACTTC.